These 26 T cell receptor beta chains were all obtained from the same sample, sequenced in a study of T-cell memory formation after mild COVID-19. MiXCR was run by TCRdb on the 5' RACE reads, yielding one entry per CDR3 protein. The sample consists of roughly 600,000 distinct CDR3 sequences, about a sixth of them appearing once. Sequenced: PBMCs or a T cell subset sorted from them (not recorded which). These receptors were taken from an adult woman who had mild COVID-19 (a few samples of this study predate the infection). Cell type and time point are not known.

The rearrangement joins TRBV6-6 to TRBJ2-4, with D possibly being TRBD2 (8 bases). CDR3 size: 18 residues. Trimming stripped 5 bases from V and 2 bases from J, with 22 bases between. Germline-derived CDR1 and CDR2 are MNHNY and SVGAGI (reference sequence). The chain's CDR3 is CASSRGQASGQPKNIQYF. The CDR3 DNA follows: TGTGCCAGCAGTAGGGGGCAGGCTAGCGGGCAGCCCAAAAACATTCAGTACTTC.

The chain carries TRBV12-3 or TRBV12-4 and TRBJ2-1; 12 bases are shared with TRBD2. Losses at the gene ends were 4 bases for V and 5 bases for J; bases not matched to a gene: 3. CDR3 length: 15 residues. The CDR3 DNA sequence: TGTGCCAGCAGTTGGACTAGCGGGGTTCACAATGAGCAGTTCTTC. Its translation: CASSWTSGVHNEQFF.

This clonotype was found many times. V is TRBV20-1 and J is TRBJ2-4, with D maybe TRBD1 (5 bases). In germline, CDR1 is DFQATT, CDR2 SNEGSKA (reference sequence). The CDR3 sequence is 14 residues long. V lost 0 bases and J lost 6, with 12 bases in between. The CDR3 reads CSARDSQGGNIQYF. Written as DNA, the CDR3 is TGCAGTGCTAGAGATAGTCAGGGCGGAAACATTCAGTACTTC.

The chain joins TRBV13 to TRBJ2-2; the D is unclear. Germline CDR1 reads PRHDT; CDR2 reads FYEKMQ (reference sequence). V was pared by 2 bases and J by 5 bases, with 12 bases between. The CDR3 is 15 amino acids. Here the CDR3 reads CASSLRSWSTGELFF. CDR3 nucleotide sequence: TGTGCCAGCAGCTTAAGGTCCTGGTCGACCGGGGAGCTGTTTTTT.

The CDR3: CASSQQRSMGGETQYF. DNA of the CDR3: TGCGCCAGCAGCCAGCAGCGGTCTATGGGTGGAGAGACCCAGTACTTC. The chain recombines TRBV4-3 with TRBJ2-5, with D possibly TRBD2 on 5 matching bases. CDR3 length equals 16 residues. Trimming removed 3 bases at V and 4 bases at J, with 18 bases between. Per the germline V gene, CDR1 is LGHNA and CDR2 is YSLEER.

This clonotype was recorded at least ten times. This chain links TRBV5-1 with TRBJ2-1; 12 bases are shared with TRBD2. The CDR3 is 19 amino acids. V shed 4 bases and J 0 bases; nucleotides not matched to a gene: 11. Germline CDR1 and CDR2: SGHRS and YFSETQ. The CDR3 loop reads CASSGRTSGAPSSYNEQFF. CDR3 DNA sequence: TGCGCCAGCAGCGGACGGACTAGCGGGGCCCCGAGCTCCTACAATGAGCAGTTCTTC.

The chain is built from TRBV29-1 and TRBJ2-7, with 7 nucleotides matching TRBD1. V was pared by 4 bases and J by 2 bases, with 5 bases of the junction left unmatched. This CDR3 is 13 amino acids long. Germline V lookup: CDR1 SQVTM, CDR2 ANQGSEA. The CDR3 coding sequence is TGCAGCGTTGGGCAGGGGGTCGCCTACGAGCAGTACTTC. Its translation: CSVGQGVAYEQYF.

This clonotype was counted many times. The CDR3 region is CSACLIHRDCNEQFF. The DNA for the CDR3 is TGCAGTGCCTGCCTTATCCACCGGGACTGCAATGAGCAGTTCTTC. V gene TRBV20-1 combines with J gene TRBJ2-1; D is perhaps TRBD2 (6 bases). The germline V gene encodes CDR1 DFQATT and CDR2 SNEGSKA (reference sequence). CDR3 length: 15 residues. V gave up 6 bases and J gave up 6 bases, with 21 bases separating them.

This sequence joins TRBV5-1 and TRBJ2-5; 7 bases line up with TRBD1. The CDR3 consists of 16 residues. V was pared by 4 bases and J by 5 bases, with 14 bases of the junction left unmatched. CDR1 and CDR2 (germline): SGHRS, YFSETQ. CDR3 in amino acids: CASSPRPDRARETQYF. The CDR3 nucleotides read TGCGCCAGCAGCCCGAGACCCGACAGGGCGAGGGAGACCCAGTACTTC.

This clonotype was detected only a few times. The rearrangement links TRBV15 to TRBJ2-7; D may be TRBD1 or TRBD2 (5 bases each). The CDR3 loop spans 13 amino acids. V shed 1 base and J shed 4 bases, with 8 bases lying between them. Germline CDR1 LNHNV, CDR2 YYDKDF (reference sequence). CDR3 in DNA: TGTGCCACCAGCAGAGTAGAGGGGTACGAGCAGTACTTC. Translation: CATSRVEGYEQYF. The full variable domain, its missing parts supplied by reference TRBV15 and TRBJ2-7, is DAMVIQNPRYQVTQFGKPVTLSCSQTLNHNVMYWYQQKSSQAPKLLFHYYDKDFNNEADTPDNFQSRRPNTSFCFLDIRSPGLGDTAMYLCATSRVEGYEQYFGPGTRLTVT.

The V and J genes are TRBV20-1 and TRBJ1-1, with no clear D. With 0 bases removed from V and 6 bases from J, the gap between germline ends came to 23 bases. The CDR3 spans 17 residues. The germline V gene has CDR1 DFQATT and CDR2 SNEGSKA (reference sequence). CDR3 protein: CSARDLVSGRVVAEAFF. In DNA form, the CDR3 reads TGCAGTGCTAGAGATCTTGTTTCGGGAAGGGTGGTCGCTGAAGCTTTCTTT.

This clonotype was picked up a small number of times. The CDR3 loop reads CASGPVYLDQETQYF. The CDR3 DNA is TGTGCCAGCGGACCGGTTTATTTAGACCAAGAGACCCAGTACTTC. The V and J genes are TRBV28 and TRBJ2-5, with unresolved D. V lost 8 bases to trimming and J lost 0 bases, with 16 bases between them. Germline values: CDR1 MDHEN, CDR2 SYDVKM. The CDR3 runs 15 residues.

A few counts support this clonotype. This chain connects TRBV11-2 to TRBJ1-1; D is perhaps TRBD1 (6 bases). The V gene's germline CDR1 is SGHAT and CDR2 FQNNGV. The CDR3 runs 16 residues. V was clipped by 4 bases and J by 1 base, with 16 bases between them. The CDR3 DNA sequence: TGTGCCAGCAGCTCGGGGGCGGACCGCCCGAACACTGAAGCTTTCTTT. Translating it yields CASSSGADRPNTEAFF.

The chain combines TRBV7-2 with TRBJ2-5; 9 bases agree with TRBD2. Germline assignment: CDR1 SGHTA and CDR2 FQGNSA. The length of the CDR3 is 15 residues. The trim removed 5 bases at V and 5 bases at J, leaving 9 bases unmatched. The CDR3 DNA follows: TGTGCCAGCAGCGCCGGGACTAGCCCTCGGGAGACCCAGTACTTC. Translating gives CASSAGTSPRETQYF.

The V gene is TRBV9, the J gene TRBJ2-1; no firm D call. Deletions cut 4 bases from V and 5 bases from J, with 13 bases between. From germline, CDR1 is SGDLS and CDR2 YYNGEE. There are 14 residues in the CDR3. The chain's CDR3 is CASSSAWLNNEQFF. For the CDR3, the DNA is TGTGCCAGCAGCTCCGCGTGGCTGAACAATGAGCAGTTCTTC.

This clonotype was recorded a few times. The V and J genes are TRBV19 and TRBJ1-5; D uncertain. Germline loops: CDR1 LNHDA, CDR2 SQIVND (reference sequence). Trimming removed 8 bases at V and 3 bases at J, with 23 bases between. The CDR3 has 17 amino acids. The DNA for the CDR3 is TGTGCCAGTTCCTCCGTCGCTGGGGAAACCTTCAATCAGCCCCAGCATTTT. It codes for CASSSVAGETFNQPQHF.

This clonotype was seen only a few times. The CDR3 region is CASSPKVAGTEAFF. The CDR3 region has the DNA TGTGCCAGCAGCCCAAAAGTTGCGGGCACTGAAGCTTTCTTT. The J gene is TRBJ1-1, the V gene TRBV9, with D uncertain. The V end lost 4 bases, the J end lost 4 bases, and 14 bases lay between the germline ends. Germline loops: CDR1 SGDLS, CDR2 YYNGEE. This CDR3 comprises 14 residues.

The J gene is TRBJ2-3, the V gene TRBV29-1, with D perhaps TRBD2 (5 bases). The CDR3 sequence is 12 residues long. The V and J ends lost 8 bases and 0 bases respectively, with 9 bases between them. Germline V gives CDR1 SQVTM, CDR2 ANQGSEA. CDR3 amino acids: CSFEGSTDTQYF. The CDR3 DNA is TGCAGCTTCGAGGGAAGCACAGATACGCAGTATTTT.

The table lists this clonotype with many counts. The J gene is TRBJ2-5, the V gene TRBV29-1; no definite D call. CDR3 length: 13 amino acids. V lost 4 bases to trimming and J lost 5 bases, with 14 bases between them. CDR1 and CDR2 from the germline V gene are SQVTM and ANQGSEA. In nucleotides, the CDR3 is TGCAGCGTTGCGAAGCCTCCCCGGGAGACCCAGTACTTC. Its translation is CSVAKPPRETQYF. Combining the CDR3 with reference TRBV29-1 and TRBJ2-5 gives the whole variable domain SAVISQKPSRDICQRGTSLTIQCQVDSQVTMMFWYRQQPGQSLTLIATANQGSEATYESGFVIDKFPISRPNLTFSTLTVSNMSPEDSSIYLCSVAKPPRETQYFGPGTRLLVL.

Here the CDR3 DNA reads TGCAGTGCTAGAATTGCTAGCGGCACAGATACGCAGTATTTT. Translation gives CSARIASGTDTQYF. V usage is TRBV20-1 and J usage is TRBJ2-3, with D perhaps TRBD2 (6 bases). V was pared by 2 bases and J by 1 base, with 10 bases between. The CDR3 runs to 14 residues. Germline assignment: CDR1 DFQATT and CDR2 SNEGSKA (reference sequence).

V and J are TRBV6-1 and TRBJ1-1, with D hard to call. Germline-derived CDR1 and CDR2 are MNHNS and SASEGT. Between the trimmed V and J ends, which lost 8 bases and 6 bases, there was a span of 19 bases. The CDR3 is 14 amino acids. CDR3 amino acids: CASAEMKYRPEAFF. DNA for the CDR3: TGTGCCAGCGCAGAAATGAAGTACCGCCCTGAAGCTTTCTTT.

This clonotype was detected only a few times. This rearrangement joins TRBV5-4 to TRBJ2-7; 9 bases match TRBD1. The junction had 7 bases not matched to a gene; V was cut back by 4 bases and J by 5 bases. Germline V CDR1 and CDR2: SGHNT, YYREEE (reference sequence). The CDR3 has 14 amino acids. In nucleotides, the CDR3 is TGTGCCAGCAGCCCACAGGGGGCGTCGAACGAGCAGTACTTC. Residues: CASSPQGASNEQYF.

The table lists this clonotype with a few counts. V usage is TRBV15 and J usage is TRBJ2-3, with D possibly TRBD1 on 5 matching bases. Germline V gives CDR1 LNHNV, CDR2 YYDKDF (reference sequence). Trimming cost V 6 bases and J 4 bases, with 14 bases left between them. The CDR3 covers 14 residues. This CDR3 is CATSSGFMADTQYF. Written as DNA, the CDR3 is TGTGCCACCAGTTCAGGGTTCATGGCAGATACGCAGTATTTT.

A word on this clonotype: At one of its ends the junction is not consistent with the germline gene, which may arise from a read error. This rearrangement joins TRBV24-1 to TRBJ2-3, with a tentative D call TRBD1 (6 bases). Germline loops: CDR1 KGHDR, CDR2 SFDVKD. The CDR3 is 13 residues long. This chain's CDR3 is CATSDRPTDTQYF. The CDR3, as DNA: TGTGCCACAAGTGACAGGCCCACAGATACGCAGTATTTT.

The V gene is TRBV4-1, the J gene TRBJ2-5; D is ambiguous. V lost 0 bases and J 5 bases, leaving 10 bases between the germline ends. The germline V gene encodes CDR1 MGHRA and CDR2 YSYEKL. The CDR3 runs to 14 residues. The CDR3 is CASSQDVSSETQYF. The DNA for the CDR3 is TGCGCCAGCAGCCAAGATGTCAGCTCGGAGACCCAGTACTTC.

The chain couples TRBV6-1 to TRBJ2-7; D gene unclear. Germline CDR1 MNHNS, CDR2 SASEGT. V lost 4 bases to trimming and J lost 5 bases, with 18 bases between them. The CDR3 spans 15 residues. CDR3 sequence: CASSVLVDPSDEQYF. DNA for the CDR3: TGTGCCAGCAGTGTCCTGGTAGACCCTTCCGACGAGCAGTACTTC.